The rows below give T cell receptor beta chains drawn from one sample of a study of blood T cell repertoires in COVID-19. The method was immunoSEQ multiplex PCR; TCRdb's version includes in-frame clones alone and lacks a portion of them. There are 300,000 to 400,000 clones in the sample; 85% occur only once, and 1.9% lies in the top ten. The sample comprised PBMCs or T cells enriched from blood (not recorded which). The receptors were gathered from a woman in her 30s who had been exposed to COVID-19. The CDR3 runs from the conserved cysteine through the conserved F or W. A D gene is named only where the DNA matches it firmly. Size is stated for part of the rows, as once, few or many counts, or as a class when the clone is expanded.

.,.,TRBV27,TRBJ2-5,TGTGCCAGCAGTCAACAACCGAACAGGGTTCAAGAGACCCAGTACTTC,CASSQQPNRVQETQYF
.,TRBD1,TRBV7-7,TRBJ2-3,TGTGCTAGCACCTTTAGGGGAAGACAGGGGCCTAGCACAGATACGCAGTATTTT,CASTFRGRQGPSTDTQYF
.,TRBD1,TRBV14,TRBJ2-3,TGTGCCAGCAGCCCCCAGGGGGCGAGCACAGATACGCAGTATTTT,CASSPQGASTDTQYF
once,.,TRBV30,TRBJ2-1,TGTGCCTGGAGTCGCGGCGACGCTTTCAATGAGCAGTTCTTC,CAWSRGDAFNEQFF
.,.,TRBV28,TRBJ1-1,TGTGCCAGCAGTTTTGGGGGGGTAGGCACTGAAGCTTTCTTT,CASSFGGVGTEAFF
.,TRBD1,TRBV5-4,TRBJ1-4,TGTGCCAGCAGCTTGGGGACAGGGTATGAAAAACTGTTTTTT,CASSLGTGYEKLFF
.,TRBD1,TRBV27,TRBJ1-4,TGTGCCAGCAGTTATAGCAAAAGGACAGGGGGAAAGGAAAAACTGTTTTTT,CASSYSKRTGGKEKLFF
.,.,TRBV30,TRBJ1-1,TGTGCCTGGAGTCTACGGGGGGGTACTGAAGCTTTCTTT,CAWSLRGGTEAFF
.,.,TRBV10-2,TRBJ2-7,TGCGCCAGCAGTGCCTCGCGGTCTAGCGTTTACGAGCAGTACTTC,CASSASRSSVYEQYF
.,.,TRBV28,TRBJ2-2,TGTGCCAGCAGTTTATCGGCTTCAGGGATGGGGGAGCTGTTTTTT,CASSLSASGMGELFF
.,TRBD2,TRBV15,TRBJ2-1,TGTGCCACCAGCAGAGATTTGGCGGGGGGTCGTGAGCAGTTCTTC,CATSRDLAGGREQFF
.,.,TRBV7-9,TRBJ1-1,TGTGCCAGCAGCTTAGTTATGAGGGAACCTGAAGCTTTCTTT,CASSLVMREPEAFF
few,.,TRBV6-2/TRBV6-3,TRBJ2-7,TGTGCCAGCAGTTCACGGGGGGCCCCTCACTACGAGCAGTACTTC,CASSSRGAPHYEQYF
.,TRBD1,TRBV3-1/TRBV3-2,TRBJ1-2,TGTGCCAGCAGCCAAGAGAGGGGTGGCAGGGGGCTCCAACTTAATGGCTACACCTTC,CASSQERGGRGLQLNGYTF
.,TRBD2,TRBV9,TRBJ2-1,TGTGCCAGCAGCGTAGGTTCCCAACTAGCGGGAGATTTGAATGAGCAGTTCTTC,CASSVGSQLAGDLNEQFF
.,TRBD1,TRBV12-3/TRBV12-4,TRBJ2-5,TGTGCCAGCACAAACAGGGGCCCCGAGACCCAGTACTTC,CASTNRGPETQYF
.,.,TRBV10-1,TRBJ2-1,TGCGCCAGCAGTGAGTTTACCTACAATGAGCAGTTCTTC,CASSEFTYNEQFF
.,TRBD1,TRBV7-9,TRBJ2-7,TGTGCCAGCAGCTTAGTTGGGACAGGAGGCGAGCAGTACTTC,CASSLVGTGGEQYF
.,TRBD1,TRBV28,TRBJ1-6,TGTGCCAGCAGAGGGGCAGGGGGCGTTAATTCACCCCTCCACTTT,CASRGAGGVNSPLHF
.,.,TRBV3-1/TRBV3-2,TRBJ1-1,TGTGCCAGCAGCCAAGCTTTGAACACTGAAGCTTTCTTT,CASSQALNTEAFF
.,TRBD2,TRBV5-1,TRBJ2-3,TGCGCCAGCAGGACTAGCGGAGAGGAAGATACGCAGTATTTT,CASRTSGEEDTQYF
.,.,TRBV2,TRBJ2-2,TGTGCCAGCAAGGAGACCGCAGGGAGGACCGGGGAGCTGTTTTTT,CASKETAGRTGELFF
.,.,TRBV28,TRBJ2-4,TGTGCCAGCAGAGCCACAGGGAGGGAAAACATTCAGTACTTC,CASRATGRENIQYF